These T cell receptor beta chains were read from a single sample in a study of patients and donors after allogeneic stem cell transplantation. From the RT-PCR reads, TCRdb called clonotypes with MiXCR, one entry per CDR3 protein. The sample has about 960,000 distinct CDR3 sequences; more than 15% are singletons. The sample taken for sequencing was blood, either unsorted or a sorted T cell fraction (not recorded which). The receptors originated from a human donor who was either an allogeneic HSCT recipient or a stem cell or donor lymphocyte infusion donor (not recorded which). It is not recorded whose cells these are; they may come from a transplant donor. Both conserved end residues are part of each CDR3. A D gene is named only where the DNA matches it firmly. The size entry is marked missing in some rows and otherwise reads once, few, many or a size class.

V gene,clone size,J gene,D gene,CDR3 DNA,CDR3 protein
TRBV5-6,few,TRBJ2-5,.,TGTGCCAGCAGCTTGGAGCGCACGGGGGAGACCCAGTACTTC,CASSLERTGETQYF
TRBV5-4,few,TRBJ2-1,.,TGTGCCAGCAGCACACGCCAGGGAATAGGTTCCTACAATGAGCAGTTCTTC,CASSTRQGIGSYNEQFF
TRBV20-1,few,TRBJ2-7,TRBD1,TGCAGTGCTCGCCCCGGGACAGAGTCCTACGAGCAGTACTTC,CSARPGTESYEQYF
TRBV5-6,few,TRBJ1-6,.,TGTGCCAGCAGCCTGGGGGGGAGCGGTGATTCACCCCTCCACTTT,CASSLGGSGDSPLHF
TRBV6-2/TRBV6-3,many,TRBJ2-7,.,TGTGCCAGCAGTTACGGGGACCGTGCCTACGAGCAGTACTTC,CASSYGDRAYEQYF
TRBV6-5,.,TRBJ1-2,.,TGTGCCAGCAGTTACAGCAGGGGTGATGGCTACACCTTC,CASSYSRGDGYTF
TRBV6-2/TRBV6-3,.,TRBJ2-5,.,TGTGCCAGCAGTTACCACGGGGTCCTCCTTCTGGAGACCCAGTACTTC,CASSYHGVLLLETQYF
TRBV12-3/TRBV12-4,few,TRBJ2-1,.,TGTGCCAGCAGTTTCAGCCAGAGGATGGGTAATGAGCAGTTCTTC,CASSFSQRMGNEQFF
TRBV5-1,few,TRBJ2-7,TRBD1,TGCGCCAGCAGCTTGGGGGGGACAGACTTCTACGAGCAGTACTTC,CASSLGGTDFYEQYF
TRBV6-1,.,TRBJ1-2,.,TGTGCCAGCAGTCGATCCGGGACCTACTATGGCTACACCTTC,CASSRSGTYYGYTF
TRBV27,.,TRBJ1-2,.,TGTGCCAGCAGTTTAAGGAGAACGGATGGCTACACCTTC,CASSLRRTDGYTF
TRBV11-2,.,TRBJ2-5,TRBD2,TGTGCCAGCAGCTTAGGGCGGGGGTCGGCGACCCAGTACTTC,CASSLGRGSATQYF
TRBV18,.,TRBJ1-2,.,TGTGCCAGCTCACCGGACACCAAATATGGCTACACCTTC,CASSPDTKYGYTF
TRBV2,.,TRBJ2-7,.,TGTGCCACCTCAATCGACAGGTCGGCAGCCTACGAGCAGTACTTC,CATSIDRSAAYEQYF
TRBV20-1,few,TRBJ2-3,TRBD2,TGCAGTGCTAGAGGACTAGCGGACCGCACAGATACGCAGTATTTT,CSARGLADRTDTQYF
TRBV4-1,.,TRBJ1-5,.,TGCGCCAGCAGCCAAGAAGGTAAAGGTGCGCCCCAGCATTTT,CASSQEGKGAPQHF
TRBV5-1,.,TRBJ1-1,.,TGCGCCAGCAGCTACCAGGGTTGGGGGAACACTGAAGCTTTCTTT,CASSYQGWGNTEAFF
TRBV12-3/TRBV12-4,few,TRBJ1-1,TRBD1,TGTGCCAGCAGTGACAGGGTTTGGACTGAAGCTTTCTTT,CASSDRVWTEAFF
TRBV11-3,.,TRBJ2-5,.,TGTGCCAGCAGTTTGGAGGGACAGATGCGTGAGACCCAGTACTTC,CASSLEGQMRETQYF
TRBV29-1,many,TRBJ2-5,.,TGCAGCGTCAGCCGAAAAGAGACCCAGTACTTC,CSVSRKETQYF
TRBV29-1,.,TRBJ2-3,.,TGCAGCGTTAGCACCAGCGGAGCCCGCACAGATACGCAGTATTTT,CSVSTSGARTDTQYF
TRBV27,.,TRBJ2-3,.,TGTGCCAGCCAGGGGGGTCTTTCAGATACGCAGTATTTT,CASQGGLSDTQYF
TRBV5-1,many,TRBJ2-3,.,TGCGCCAGCAGCTCGGGACATCGCACAGATACGCAGTATTTT,CASSSGHRTDTQYF
TRBV5-4,.,TRBJ2-2,TRBD2,TGTGCCAGCAGCTCTCCGGGACTAGCGTACACCGGGGAGCTGTTTTTT,CASSSPGLAYTGELFF
TRBV30,.,TRBJ1-2,.,TGTGCCTGGAGTGTACCTCCCCGATATGGCTACACCTTC,CAWSVPPRYGYTF
TRBV12-3/TRBV12-4,many,TRBJ1-2,.,TGTGCCAGCAGTTTCGAGTTTTGGGGCTACACCTTC,CASSFEFWGYTF
TRBV3-1,.,TRBJ2-2,.,TGTGCCAGCGCCACAGCCGGGGAGCTGTTTTTT,CASATAGELFF
TRBV7-8,.,TRBJ2-7,TRBD2,TGTGCCAGCAGCTTGATGACTGCTAGCGGGAGCTTCGGGAGGGACGAGCAGTACTTC,CASSLMTASGSFGRDEQYF
TRBV5-1,few,TRBJ2-1,TRBD2,TGCGCCAGCAGCTCACTAGCGGGAGAAAATGAGCAGTTCTTC,CASSSLAGENEQFF
TRBV29-1,few,TRBJ2-5,.,TGCAGCGTTGAGGAAGGGTCGCGACAAGAGACCCAGTACTTC,CSVEEGSRQETQYF
TRBV20-1,once,TRBJ1-2,TRBD1,TGCAGTGCTAGAGAGCGGGACAGCCTATTCTATGGCTACACCTTC,CSARERDSLFYGYTF
TRBV5-1,many,TRBJ1-2,.,TGCGCCAGCAGCTTGACGAGGGCGGATGGCTACACCTTC,CASSLTRADGYTF
TRBV4-2,few,TRBJ1-1,TRBD1,TGTGCCAGCAGCCCACAGGGGTTTGACACTGAAGCTTTCTTT,CASSPQGFDTEAFF
TRBV7-9,.,TRBJ2-7,TRBD2,TGTGCCAGCAGCTTACTAGCGGGAGGACCCTCCTACGAGCAGTACTTC,CASSLLAGGPSYEQYF
TRBV25-1,few,TRBJ2-6,TRBD1,TGTGCCAGCAGTATAACAGGGGGGACGTCTGGGGCCAACGTCCTGACTTTC,CASSITGGTSGANVLTF
TRBV6-5,.,TRBJ1-5,TRBD1,TGTGCCAGCAGTTTCACAGGGGGCGTTGGGCCCCAGCATTTT,CASSFTGGVGPQHF
TRBV10-3,.,TRBJ2-3,TRBD1,TGTGCCATCAAGCTGACAGGGGCCAGCACAGATACGCAGTATTTT,CAIKLTGASTDTQYF
TRBV12-3/TRBV12-4,few,TRBJ2-5,.,TGTGCCAGCAGTTCGACAGGACCGGGGGAGACCCAGTACTTC,CASSSTGPGETQYF
TRBV25-1,few,TRBJ2-7,.,TGTGCCAGCAGCGACAGTGCCTACGAGCAGTACTTC,CASSDSAYEQYF
TRBV4-2,.,TRBJ2-2,TRBD1,TGTGCCAGCAGCCAAGGTCAGGGGGCGGACGGGGAGCTGTTTTTT,CASSQGQGADGELFF
TRBV29-1,few,TRBJ2-1,.,TGCAGCGTCGAAAGGACAGCGAGGGGGGGTGAGGTCAATGAGCAGTTCTTC,CSVERTARGGEVNEQFF
TRBV29-1,few,TRBJ1-2,.,TGCAGCACTAAACAGGGTTTCGAGTTGGGCTACACCTTC,CSTKQGFELGYTF
TRBV2,.,TRBJ2-3,TRBD2,TGTGCCAGCAGCGACCGGACTAGCGGGGGAGGGGATACGCAGTATTTT,CASSDRTSGGGDTQYF
TRBV7-9,many,TRBJ1-2,TRBD1,TGTGCCAGCAGCTCGACAGGGGACGGCTACACCTTC,CASSSTGDGYTF
TRBV7-9,few,TRBJ1-2,.,TGTGCCAGCAGCTTGGGTAAAGACAGGACAAATGGCTACACCTTC,CASSLGKDRTNGYTF
TRBV3-1,.,TRBJ1-1,.,TGTGCCAGCAGCCAAGCTCAAATCAAAGGGGTTATGAACACTGAAGCTTTCTTT,CASSQAQIKGVMNTEAFF
TRBV4-3,.,TRBJ2-7,TRBD1,TGCGCCAGCAGCATCCGGACAGGGGACTACGAGCAGTACTTC,CASSIRTGDYEQYF
TRBV9,.,TRBJ2-5,.,TGTGCCAGCAGCGTAAGCACTAGAAGGGGCCAAGAGACCCAGTACTTC,CASSVSTRRGQETQYF
TRBV20-1,.,TRBJ2-1,TRBD2,TGCAGTGCAGCAGTCCCCGGGACTAGTCTTAACGGTGAGCAGTTCTTC,CSAAVPGTSLNGEQFF
TRBV6-1,few,TRBJ2-6,.,TGTGCCAGCCATACGGCCCGGGCTGGGGCCAACGTCCTGACTTTC,CASHTARAGANVLTF
TRBV6-5,few,TRBJ1-2,.,TGTGCCAGCAGTTACTTCCTGACAGGAACTAACTATGGCTACACCTTC,CASSYFLTGTNYGYTF
TRBV20-1,.,TRBJ2-3,TRBD2,TGCAGTGCTAGAGGGACTAGCGAAAGAGATACGCAGTATTTT,CSARGTSERDTQYF
TRBV20-1,.,TRBJ1-3,.,TGCAGTGCTAGAGAGGAGGAAATCTCTGGAAACACCATATATTTT,CSAREEEISGNTIYF
TRBV7-9,.,TRBJ1-2,.,TGTGCCAGCAGCCCGTTTTCCGGGGGTGGCTACACCTTC,CASSPFSGGGYTF
TRBV6-4,.,TRBJ2-1,TRBD2,TGTGCCAGCTCCGTATTAGCGGGGGGGCCTTACAATGAGCAGTTCTTC,CASSVLAGGPYNEQFF
TRBV9,.,TRBJ2-1,TRBD2,TGTGCCAGCAGCGACGGGACTAGCGGGGGGGATGAGCAGTTCTTC,CASSDGTSGGDEQFF